This T cell receptor beta chain was found in a study of cytomegalovirus exposure and HLA in healthy donors. A remark on this clone: Its antigen is still unknown.

The PCR had 60 Vbeta and 13 Jbeta primers. Per the original methods: Around 11 million of around 85 million unique TCR beta chains were shared, per a later count. Sequenced by immunoSEQ multiplex PCR; TCRdb stores in-frame clones only, minus some. V, J and clone size were drawn from that table, and D and trimming were deduced from the DNA. Of 95,000 to 100,000 clones listed, 78% were seen once; the top ten hold approximately 0.83%. Study-level findings and limits: Among CMV-associated TCR beta chains, most appeared HLA-restricted in a later analysis. Some TCR beta chains (roughly 160 of them) were listed as cytomegalovirus-associated.

Trimming removed 6 bases from V and 2 bases from J; junction bases left unmatched: 6. Germline CDR1 MNHEY, CDR2 SVGAGI. The CDR3 covers 14 residues. Material: PBMCs. The genes are TRBV6-5 and TRBJ2-7; 8 bases are shared with TRBD1. The TCR sequence derives from a woman aged 55-70 years in good health and CMV-seronegative. CDR3 in amino acids: CASRMRTGTYEQYF. The CDR3 coding sequence is TGTGCCAGCAGAATGCGGACAGGGACCTACGAGCAGTACTTC.